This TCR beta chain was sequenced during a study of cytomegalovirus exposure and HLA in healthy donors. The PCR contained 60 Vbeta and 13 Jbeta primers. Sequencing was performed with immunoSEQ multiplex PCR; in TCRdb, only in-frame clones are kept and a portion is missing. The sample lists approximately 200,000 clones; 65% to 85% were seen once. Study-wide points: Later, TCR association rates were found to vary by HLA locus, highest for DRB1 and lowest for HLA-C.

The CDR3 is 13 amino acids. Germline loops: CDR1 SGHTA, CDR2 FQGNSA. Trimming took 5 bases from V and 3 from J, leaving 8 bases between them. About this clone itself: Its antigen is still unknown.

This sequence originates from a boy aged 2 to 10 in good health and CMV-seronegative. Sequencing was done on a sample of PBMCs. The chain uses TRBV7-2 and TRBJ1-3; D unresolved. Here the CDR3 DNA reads TGTGCCAGCAGCCGACTTGGTGGAAACACCATATATTTT. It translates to CASSRLGGNTIYF.